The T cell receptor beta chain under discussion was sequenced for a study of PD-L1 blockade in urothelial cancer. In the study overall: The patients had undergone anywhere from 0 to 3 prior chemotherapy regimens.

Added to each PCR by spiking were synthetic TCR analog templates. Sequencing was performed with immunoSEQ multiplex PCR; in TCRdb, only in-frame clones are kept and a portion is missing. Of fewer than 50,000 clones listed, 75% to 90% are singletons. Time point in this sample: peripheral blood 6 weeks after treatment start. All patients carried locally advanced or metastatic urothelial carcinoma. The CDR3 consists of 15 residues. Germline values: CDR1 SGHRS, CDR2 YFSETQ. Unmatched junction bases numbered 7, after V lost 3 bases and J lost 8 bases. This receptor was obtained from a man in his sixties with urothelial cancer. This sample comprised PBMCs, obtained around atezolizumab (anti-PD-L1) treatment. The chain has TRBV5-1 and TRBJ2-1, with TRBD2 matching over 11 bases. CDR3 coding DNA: TGCGCCAGCAGCTCCGGGACTAGCGGATTGGATGAGCAGTTCTTC. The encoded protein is CASSSGTSGLDEQFF.